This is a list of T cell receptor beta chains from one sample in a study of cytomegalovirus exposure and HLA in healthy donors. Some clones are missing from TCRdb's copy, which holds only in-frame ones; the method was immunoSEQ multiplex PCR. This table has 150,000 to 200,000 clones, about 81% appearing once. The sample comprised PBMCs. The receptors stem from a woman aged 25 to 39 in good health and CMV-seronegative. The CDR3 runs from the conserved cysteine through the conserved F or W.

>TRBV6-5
CASSYSISGGREKLFF
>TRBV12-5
CASGRPDQGDTEAFF
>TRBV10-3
CAISESGTGEKPTDTQYF
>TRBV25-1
CASSEYTSYNEQFF
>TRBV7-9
CASSLVSSNQPQHF
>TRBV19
CASSIVEGNQPQHF
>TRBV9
CASSVEQGYSGNTIYF
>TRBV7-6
CASSLQGAGANGLTF
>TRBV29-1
CSVEDLPGNHYGYTF
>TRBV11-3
CASSLGQNQETQYF
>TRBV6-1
CASSEATDLSSYNEQFF
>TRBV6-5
CASTASGRPQETQYF
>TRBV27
CASSLSTGTGANILTF
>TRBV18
CASSPHPPGQGGSPLHF
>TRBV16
CASSQSRKGRQETQYF
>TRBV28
CASSGAYQGDNSPLHF
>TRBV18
CASSPSGNSNQPQHF
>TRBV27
CASSLNLPFAGGDEQYF
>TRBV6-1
CASSRGQGNEKLFF
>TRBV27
CASSYRTGVFTEAFF
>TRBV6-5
CASSYSRQGNGYTF
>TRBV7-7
CASSLVQGATDTQYF
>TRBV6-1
CASRPSGVTNEQFF
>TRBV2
CASSVSPGTGSYEQYF
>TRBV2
CASTGEGDGYTF
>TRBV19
CASTPGAGGFNEQFF
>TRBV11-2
CASSSRLASSSYNEQFF
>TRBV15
CATSRNRDFYEQYF
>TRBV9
CASSVGRGTSYEQYF